The sequence of this T cell receptor beta chain was determined in a study of beta chain features in type 1 diabetes. About the study: Examination of sorted cells across all samples involved about 100,000,000 cells.

Study results and caveats: TCRB CDR3 length was moderately but significantly reduced in all four CD4+ subsets of Type 1 diabetes patients.

The sequenced template was cDNA made from the entire isolated RNA. Using immunoSEQ multiplex PCR, the repertoire was profiled, and TCRdb retains in-frame clones only, with some absent. The data show roughly 150,000 clones, over 55% seen once. Points on this clone: Its antigen is unidentified.

Populations obtained by sorting all exceeded 95% purity. The sample comprised naive CD4+ T cells from blood. This clonotype was obtained from a man aged 30-40 years with type 1 diabetes.

The CDR3 sequence is CAIKEGQGAVYNEQFF. In DNA form, the CDR3 reads TGTGCCATCAAAGAGGGACAGGGGGCTGTCTACAATGAGCAGTTCTTC. The chain couples TRBV10-3 to TRBJ2-1; 12 bases agree with TRBD1. This CDR3 spans 16 amino acids. Per germline, CDR1 ENHRY and CDR2 SYGVKD. V lost 7 bases to trimming and J lost 3 bases; unmatched junction nucleotides: 7.